These 9 T cell receptor beta chains share one sample of origin, sequenced in a study of CD8 T cells in ankylosing spondylitis. TCRdb itself ran the 5' RACE reads through MiXCR, one entry per CDR3 protein. The data show about 240,000 distinct CDR3 sequences, roughly a tenth seen once. Sequenced input: blood, either unsorted or a sorted T cell fraction (not recorded which). Receptors were obtained from a male donor with ankylosing spondylitis or in good health (not recorded which).

V gene TRBV7-2 combines with J gene TRBJ2-3, with 9 bases lining up with TRBD1. CDR1 is SGHTA, CDR2 FQGNSA, per germline. V lost 5 bases to trimming and J lost 8 bases; unmatched junction nucleotides: 8. The CDR3 has 14 amino acids. In DNA, the CDR3 is TGTGCCAGCAGCCGGGGACAGGGTTTATCTACGCAGTATTTT. This encodes CASSRGQGLSTQYF.

This clonotype was recorded a few times. The rearrangement links TRBV20-1 to TRBJ2-3, with 8 bases matching TRBD2. Per germline, CDR1 DFQATT and CDR2 SNEGSKA (reference sequence). With V trimmed by 5 bases and J by 2 bases, 12 bases remained unmatched. The CDR3 covers 16 residues. CDR3 protein: CSAASSGALYTDTQYF. The CDR3 coding sequence is TGCAGTGCTGCAAGTAGCGGGGCCCTCTACACAGATACGCAGTATTTT.

This clonotype showed up many times. V and J are TRBV11-1 and TRBJ2-7; possible D gene TRBD1, 6 bases. Germline V CDR1 and CDR2: SGHAT, FQDESV (reference sequence). This CDR3 has 14 amino acids. The germline V and J ends were trimmed by 5 bases and 2 bases, with 13 bases remaining between them. CDR3 bases: TGTGCCAGCAGCCCCCGGGACAAGACCTACGAGCAGTACTTC. Its translation: CASSPRDKTYEQYF.

This clonotype has a count of ten or more. The rearrangement joins TRBV12-3 or TRBV12-4 to TRBJ2-7; 7 bases fit TRBD1. V lost 5 bases, J lost 1 base, and 5 bases stayed unmatched. This CDR3 contains 14 residues. The CDR3 reads CASSPGTASYEQYF. In DNA, the CDR3 is TGTGCCAGCAGTCCCGGGACAGCATCCTACGAGCAGTACTTC.

This clonotype was observed many times. CDR3 loop: CASSQGQAGNTEAFF. The DNA for the CDR3 is TGTGCCAGCAGTCAGGGACAGGCGGGGAACACTGAAGCTTTCTTT. V and J are TRBV12-3 or TRBV12-4 and TRBJ1-1, with 8 bases matching TRBD1. The ends lost 5 bases at V and 1 base at J; junction bases unmatched: 6. The CDR3 runs 15 residues.

The sample holds many counts of this clonotype. The rearrangement uses TRBV12-3 or TRBV12-4 and TRBJ2-1; a weak D match, TRBD2 (6 bases). There are 14 residues in the CDR3. Between the trimmed V and J ends, which lost 5 bases and 4 bases, there was a span of 12 bases. Written as DNA, the CDR3 is TGTGCCAGCAGTCCTATAGCGGAGTACAATGAGCAGTTCTTC. Translating gives CASSPIAEYNEQFF.

This clonotype was observed at least ten times. The V gene is TRBV4-2, the J gene TRBJ2-3; possible D gene TRBD1, 5 bases. There are 16 residues in the CDR3. The V and J ends lost 0 bases and 6 bases respectively, with 16 bases between them. Per germline, CDR1 LGHNA and CDR2 YNFKEQ. The CDR3 region has the DNA TGTGCCAGCAGCCAAGATCTCCTCCCAGGGAAGGATACGCAGTATTTT. It codes for CASSQDLLPGKDTQYF.

This clonotype showed up many times. The chain employs TRBV20-1 and TRBJ2-1; D tentatively reads TRBD1 or TRBD2 (5 bases each). Between the trimmed V and J ends, which lost 2 bases and 6 bases, there was a span of 17 bases. Germline V gene data show CDR1 as DFQATT and CDR2 as SNEGSKA (reference sequence). This CDR3 is 15 amino acids long. CDR3 nucleotide sequence: TGCAGTGCTAGATCCGGGACCCTATCACCCAATGAGCAGTTCTTC. This gives the protein CSARSGTLSPNEQFF.

This clonotype was observed at least ten times. The V call is TRBV5-1, the J call TRBJ1-1; D gene uncertain. The length of the CDR3 is 17 residues. Germline CDR1 and CDR2: SGHRS and YFSETQ. V was pared by 0 bases and J by 5 bases, with 20 bases between. Here the CDR3 reads CASSLALGNPRGTEAFF. In DNA form, the CDR3 reads TGCGCCAGCAGCTTGGCCTTAGGTAACCCCCGGGGAACTGAAGCTTTCTTT.